These 4 T cell receptor beta chains originate from one sample sequenced in a study of cytomegalovirus exposure and HLA in healthy donors. PCR used 60 Vbeta primers and 13 Jbeta primers. Using immunoSEQ multiplex PCR, the repertoire was profiled, and TCRdb retains in-frame clones only, with some absent. The data contain 120,000 or so clones, more than 65% of them singletons. The sequenced sample was PBMCs. These receptor sequences come from a human donor in good health.

V is TRBV4-1 and J is TRBJ2-1, with D perhaps matching TRBD2 (6 bases). This CDR3 contains 16 residues. The V gene lost 0 bases and the J gene lost 9 bases, with 18 bases spanning the gap. Germline assignment: CDR1 MGHRA and CDR2 YSYEKL. This CDR3 reads CASSQDWATGGIEQFF. DNA for the CDR3: TGCGCCAGCAGCCAAGATTGGGCTACCGGAGGGATTGAGCAGTTCTTC.

CDR3 coding DNA: TGCAGCGCCTCACAGGGAAGGGAGGGAGATACGCAGTATTTT. Translation gives CSASQGREGDTQYF. The rearrangement uses TRBV29-1 and TRBJ2-3; D perhaps matches TRBD2 (7 bases). CDR1 SQVTM and CDR2 ANQGSEA come from the germline V gene. The germline V and J ends were trimmed by 7 bases and 5 bases, with 19 bases remaining between them. The CDR3 runs 14 residues.

The V call is TRBV9, the J call TRBJ2-1, with TRBD2 matching 13 bases. Germline V gene lookup returns CDR1 SGDLS and CDR2 YYNGEE. With V trimmed by 7 bases and J by 5 bases, 12 bases remained unmatched. The CDR3 is 17 amino acids. The CDR3 protein is CASGRTSGRGGNNEQFF. As DNA, the CDR3 is TGTGCCAGCGGCCGGACTAGCGGGAGAGGGGGAAACAATGAGCAGTTCTTC.

V usage is TRBV5-1 and J usage is TRBJ2-6, with 9 bases matching TRBD1. Germline trimming cut 6 bases from V and 0 bases from J; bases unmatched to any gene: 4. This CDR3 contains 16 residues. Germline CDR1 and CDR2: SGHRS and YFSETQ. CDR3 DNA sequence: TGCGCCAGCATGGGACAGGGAGCCTCTGGGGCCAACGTCCTGACTTTC. Protein: CASMGQGASGANVLTF.